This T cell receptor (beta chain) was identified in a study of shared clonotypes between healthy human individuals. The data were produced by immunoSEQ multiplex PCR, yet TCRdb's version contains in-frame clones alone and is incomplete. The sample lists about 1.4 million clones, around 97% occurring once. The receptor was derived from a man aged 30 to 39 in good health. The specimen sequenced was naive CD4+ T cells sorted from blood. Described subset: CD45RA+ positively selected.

In nucleotides, the CDR3 is TGTGCCAGCAGTTCAGGGGCCCGGGGACTAGCGGGAGCTCTAGCCAAAAACATTCAGTACTTC. Translated: CASSSGARGLAGALAKNIQYF. The rearrangement uses TRBV27 and TRBJ2-4, with 14 bases matching TRBD2. The CDR3 is made up of 21 amino acids. Germline V gene sequence: CDR1 MNHEY, CDR2 SMNVEV (reference sequence). Unmatched junction bases numbered 14, after V lost 4 bases and J lost 0 bases.